Following are 21 T cell receptor beta chains from one sample sequenced in a study of control samples from healthy donors and cancer patients (dated by TCRdb to between 2020 and 2021). The library came from the immunoSEQ multiplex PCR assay. TCRdb re-hosts the immuneACCESS table, in-frame sequences only. Its copies lack some clones; in the studies checked, an unresolved V gene accounts for under half of them, and the cause for the rest is not known. Recorded for this sample are approximately 94,000 clones; about 86% of them occurred a single time. Over 0.95% of the sample comes from the top ten. The sample taken for sequencing was blood. The source of these receptors is a woman aged 45-65 years in good health.

This chain joins TRBV4-3 and TRBJ1-1; TRBD1 is a possible D gene (5 bases). V lost 4 bases, J lost 7 bases, and 16 bases lay in between. This CDR3 is 14 amino acids long. Germline V gene lookup returns CDR1 LGHNA and CDR2 YSLEER. CDR3 nucleotide sequence: TGCGCCAGCAGCCCCCCGGGGGGGGGATATGAAGCTTTCTTT. Translation gives CASSPPGGGYEAFF.

This clone was observed a handful of times. The chain uses TRBV29-1 and TRBJ2-5; D might be TRBD1 or TRBD2, each matching 7 bases. Looked up from germline, CDR1 is SQVTM and CDR2 is ANQGSEA. The CDR3 has 15 residues. V was shortened by 7 bases and J by 5 bases, with 23 bases between the two germline ends. DNA for the CDR3: TGCAGCGCCGGCGGGGGCAGGGGGGGGTACGAGACCCAGTACTTC. Amino acid sequence: CSAGGGRGGYETQYF.

This chain uses TRBV4-3 with TRBJ1-6; no clear D gene. The CDR3 loop spans 14 amino acids. Looked up from germline, CDR1 is LGHNA and CDR2 is YSLEER. V gave up 4 bases and J gave up 10 bases, with 14 bases separating them. The CDR3 DNA follows: TGCGCCAGCAGCCTATTGGGTTTACGGTCACCCCTCCACTTT. Its protein is CASSLLGLRSPLHF.

The chain couples TRBV7-2 to TRBJ2-3; 12 positions match TRBD2. J gave up 1 base and V 1 base, and 6 bases lay outside the gene matches. The CDR3 covers 18 residues. Germline loops: CDR1 SGHTA, CDR2 FQGNSA. CDR3 in DNA: TGTGCCAGCAGCTTAGTGCTAGCGGGGGGGGGTGGCACAGATACGCAGTATTTT. Translating it yields CASSLVLAGGGGTDTQYF.

This clone was counted once. Other DNA sequences in the same sample also yield this CDR3. This chain links TRBV10-3 with TRBJ2-7, with TRBD2 identical over 7 bases. Germline assignment: CDR1 ENHRY and CDR2 SYGVKD. Losses at the gene ends were 9 bases for V and 7 bases for J; bases not matched to a gene: 15. CDR3 length: 14 residues. In DNA form, the CDR3 reads TGTGCCATTCGCCCCGGGACCAGCGGGGAGGAGCAGTACTTC. Its translation is CAIRPGTSGEEQYF.

The chain joins TRBV11-2 to TRBJ1-2; D is undetermined. The CDR3 has 14 amino acids. The ends were cut back, 2 bases at V and 1 base at J, with 8 bases in the middle. CDR1 is SGHAT and CDR2 is FQNNGV in the germline V gene. Written as DNA, the CDR3 is TGTGCCAGCAGCTTAAGAACAGTTAACTATGGCTACACCTTC. The encoded protein is CASSLRTVNYGYTF.

The rearrangement links TRBV11-3 to TRBJ2-7, with a possible D match to TRBD1 (6 bases). Trimming removed 5 bases at V and 2 bases at J, with 16 bases between. Germline CDR1 and CDR2: SGHNT and YENEEA. CDR3 length: 15 residues. The CDR3 nucleotides are TGTGCCAGCAGCCCCAGACAGGTCCCCCCCTACGAGCAGTACTTC. Residues: CASSPRQVPPYEQYF.

Points on this clone: Other DNA sequences of this sample code for an identical CDR3. The J gene is TRBJ1-5, the V gene TRBV6-2 or TRBV6-3; D is unresolved. The CDR3 is 13 residues long. Trimming left V 5 bases short and J 0 bases short, with 5 bases between. The germline V gene encodes CDR1 MNHEY and CDR2 SVGEGT. The CDR3 region is CASSSYSNQPQHF. The CDR3 DNA reads TGTGCCAGCAGTAGCTATAGCAATCAGCCCCAGCATTTT.

The CDR3 DNA reads as TGTGCCAGTAGTCCGACCGGGACTAGCAATACGCAGTATTTT. Protein sequence: CASSPTGTSNTQYF. The V gene is TRBV19, the J gene TRBJ2-3, with 9 bases aligning to TRBD2. From germline, CDR1 is LNHDA and CDR2 SQIVND (reference sequence). This CDR3 contains 14 residues. With V trimmed by 5 bases and J by 7 bases, 7 bases remained unmatched. Drawing the rest from reference TRBV19 and TRBJ2-3, the complete variable domain is DGGITQSPKYLFRKEGQNVTLSCEQNLNHDAMYWYRQDPGQGLRLIYYSQIVNDFQKGDIAEGYSVSREKKESFPLTVTSAQKNPTAFYLCASSPTGTSNTQYFGPGTRLTVL.

The chain uses TRBV6-1 and TRBJ1-1; tentatively, D is TRBD1 (6 bases). CDR1 is MNHNS and CDR2 is SASEGT in the germline V gene. Deletions cut 0 bases from V and 5 bases from J, with 13 bases between. The CDR3 loop spans 15 amino acids. CDR3 protein: CASSEAVGAGTEAFF. The CDR3 region has the DNA TGTGCCAGCAGTGAAGCTGTGGGGGCGGGAACTGAAGCTTTCTTT.

The V gene is TRBV6-5, the J gene TRBJ1-2; a possible D gene is TRBD1 (5 bases). Germline V CDR1 and CDR2: MNHEY, SVGAGI. This CDR3 region has 15 residues. The germline V and J ends were trimmed by 6 bases and 4 bases, with 18 bases remaining between them. The CDR3 loop reads CASRLLRDPTYGYTF. The CDR3 region has the DNA TGTGCCAGCAGATTACTCAGGGATCCCACCTATGGCTACACCTTC.

This rearrangement joins TRBV19 to TRBJ1-2; TRBD1 matches 7 bases. Germline V gives CDR1 LNHDA, CDR2 SQIVND (reference sequence). This CDR3 comprises 15 residues. V lost 2 bases to trimming and J lost 4 bases; unmatched junction nucleotides: 7. Written as DNA, the CDR3 is TGTGCCAGTAGTATACCAGGGGGGGATATCTATGGCTACACCTTC. It is translated as CASSIPGGDIYGYTF.

The rearrangement links TRBV28 to TRBJ2-5; possibly TRBD2 for D (5 bases). This CDR3 has 14 amino acids. The V and J ends lost 6 bases and 5 bases respectively, with 16 bases between them. Germline V gives CDR1 MDHEN, CDR2 SYDVKM. For the CDR3, the DNA is TGTGCCAGCAGCCCCAATGAGGGCTCGGAGACCCAGTACTTC. Amino acids: CASSPNEGSETQYF.

The rearrangement uses TRBV4-3 and TRBJ2-3; 8 positions match TRBD2. Germline V gene sequence: CDR1 LGHNA, CDR2 YSLEER. The CDR3 runs 18 residues. Trimming at V came to 0 bases and at J to 1 base, leaving 9 bases not matched to a gene. The CDR3 sequence: CASSQEEGAGVGTDTQYF. CDR3 nucleotide sequence: TGCGCCAGCAGCCAAGAGGAGGGAGCGGGAGTTGGCACAGATACGCAGTATTTT.

V usage is TRBV6-1 and J usage is TRBJ1-1; 8 bases fit TRBD1. V dropped 2 bases and J dropped 5; count of bases not matched to a gene: 7. The germline CDR1 and CDR2 sequences are MNHNS and SASEGT. The CDR3 runs 15 residues. DNA of the CDR3: TGTGCCAGCAGTGAAAAATCGACAGGGGTAACTGAAGCTTTCTTT. Translating it yields CASSEKSTGVTEAFF.

The genes are TRBV20-1 and TRBJ2-7, with D perhaps matching TRBD2 (5 bases). This CDR3 is built from 13 residues. V was pared by 3 bases and J by 7 bases, with 16 bases between. In germline, CDR1 is DFQATT, CDR2 SNEGSKA (reference sequence). CDR3: CSASRGDSPEQYF. The CDR3 region has the DNA TGCAGTGCTAGTCGGGGAGATTCCCCGGAGCAGTACTTC.

As regards this clone: Its ends do not fully match the called genes, so a read error is possible. The chain couples TRBV27 to TRBJ2-3; 7 bases match TRBD1. CDR3 size: 11 residues. Germline CDR1 MNHEY, CDR2 SMNVEV (reference sequence). CDR3 nucleotides: TGTGCCAGCAGTTTAGGAGACAGGGAGCATTTT. It yields the protein CASSLGDREHF.

The rearrangement uses TRBV18 and TRBJ2-7; TRBD2 matches at 7 bases. Per germline, CDR1 KGHSH and CDR2 LQKENI. The CDR3 runs 14 residues. The V segment lost 6 bases and the J segment 0 bases; nucleotides outside the gene matches: 5. CDR3 nucleotides: TGTGCCAGCTCCTGGCGGGAGAGCTCCTACGAGCAGTACTTC. Protein sequence: CASSWRESSYEQYF. Full variable domain (missing parts from reference TRBV18 and TRBJ2-7): NAGVMQNPRHLVRRRGQEARLRCSPMKGHSHVYWYRQLPEEGLKFMVYLQKENIIDESGMPKERFSAEFPKEGPSILRIQQVVRGDSAAYFCASSWRESSYEQYFGPGTRLTVT.

The gene calls are TRBV14 and TRBJ2-3, with TRBD2 as a possible D gene (5 bases). V was trimmed by 4 bases and J by 2 bases, leaving 22 bases between them. This CDR3 has 18 residues. CDR1 is SGHDN and CDR2 is FVKESK in the germline V gene. CDR3 sequence: CASSPFLLGLTVTDTQYF. CDR3 nucleotides: TGTGCCAGCAGCCCCTTCCTTTTAGGACTGACTGTCACAGATACGCAGTATTTT.

This rearrangement joins TRBV7-2 to TRBJ2-1; D not resolved. The ends were cut back, 0 bases at V and 5 bases at J, with 8 bases in the middle. From germline, CDR1 is SGHTA and CDR2 FQGNSA. This CDR3 is built from 14 residues. In nucleotides, the CDR3 is TGTGCCAGCAGCTTAGCGTCTCTCCACAATGAGCAGTTCTTC. Its translation: CASSLASLHNEQFF.

This chain uses TRBV4-1 with TRBJ1-2, with D perhaps matching TRBD1 (5 bases). The CDR3 extends over 17 amino acids. Trimming shortened V by 3 bases and J by 3 bases, and 20 bases separated the two germline ends. The germline V gene has CDR1 MGHRA and CDR2 YSYEKL. The CDR3 sequence: CASSHGPGTARDYGYTF. The CDR3 bases are TGCGCCAGCAGCCATGGACCCGGGACTGCTCGTGACTATGGCTACACCTTC.